These 26 T cell receptor beta chains were sequenced from one sample in a study of shared clonotypes between healthy human individuals. Measured with immunoSEQ multiplex PCR; TCRdb has only the in-frame clones, and not every one. In the table there are some 92,000 clones, 40% to 55% of which are singletons. Specimen: PBMCs. These receptors came from a woman between 40 and 50 years old in good health. Some clones in this sample may be carry-over from other donors' samples.

The chain is built from TRBV5-1 and TRBJ2-1, with a tentative D call TRBD2 (6 bases). The length of the CDR3 is 16 residues. Trimming took off 0 bases at V and 2 bases at J, with 12 bases between the two ends. Germline V lookup: CDR1 SGHRS, CDR2 YFSETQ. CDR3 sequence (DNA): TGCGCCAGCAGCTTGGTAGCGGAGCTCCCCTACAATGAGCAGTTCTTC. It encodes CASSLVAELPYNEQFF. The full variable domain, with the rest looked up from reference TRBV5-1 and TRBJ2-1, is KAGVTQTPRYLIKTRGQQVTLSCSPISGHRSVSWYQQTPGQGLQFLFEYFSETQRNKGNFPGRFSGRQFSNSRSEMNVSTLELGDSALYLCASSLVAELPYNEQFFGPGTRLTVL.

In its sample, this clone was seen many times. The chain uses TRBV30 and TRBJ1-2; weak D call: TRBD1 (6 bases). There are 14 residues in the CDR3. V gave up 4 bases and J gave up 4 bases, with 16 bases separating them. Germline V lookup: CDR1 GTSNPN, CDR2 SVGIG (reference sequence). The CDR3 nucleotides read TGTGCCTGGAACGAACAGGGTACGGGCTATGGCTACACCTTC. Its translation: CAWNEQGTGYGYTF.

The table lists this clone with a few counts. At one of its ends the junction is not consistent with the germline gene, which may arise from a read error. The chain joins TRBV11-2 to TRBJ1-2, with D uncertain. CDR3 length equals 14 residues. Germline lookup yields CDR1 SGHAT and CDR2 FQNNGV. The CDR3 DNA reads TGTGCCAGCAGCTTAGGCACGAGTAACTATGACTACACCTTC. Translated: CASSLGTSNYDYTF.

This rearrangement joins TRBV7-9 to TRBJ2-6, with 9 bases identical to TRBD2. Germline trimming cut 4 bases from V and 3 bases from J; bases unmatched to any gene: 4. The CDR3 loop spans 16 amino acids. Germline assignment: CDR1 SEHNR and CDR2 FQNEAQ (reference sequence). The CDR3 reads CASSSGLADGANVLTF. CDR3 DNA sequence: TGTGCCAGCAGCTCGGGACTAGCTGATGGGGCCAACGTCCTGACTTTC.

In the case of this clone: The junction departs from the called germline gene at one end, perhaps through a read error. The sample has other DNA sequences that encode this CDR3 too. This chain joins TRBV13 and TRBJ1-3; no reliable D call. CDR1 and CDR2 from the germline V gene are PRHDT and FYEKMQ (reference sequence). The length of the CDR3 is 16 residues. The CDR3 DNA reads TGTGCCAGCAGCTGGTCCATGGACCGGAGTCGAAACACCATATACTTT. Encoded protein: CASSWSMDRSRNTIYF.

This clone showed up just a few times. The J gene is TRBJ1-1, the V gene TRBV28; no firm D call. Germline values: CDR1 MDHEN, CDR2 SYDVKM. This CDR3 region has 11 residues. Between the trimmed V and J ends, which lost 6 bases and 3 bases, there was a span of 5 bases. The CDR3 protein is CASRLYTEAFF. In DNA form, the CDR3 reads TGTGCCAGCAGGTTGTACACTGAAGCTTTCTTT.

The DNA for the CDR3 is TGTGCCAGCAGTTTACTCTCAGGCCTTGGGCAGCCCCAGCATTTT. Translating it yields CASSLLSGLGQPQHF. The chain has TRBV28 and TRBJ1-5; D gene ambiguous. V gave up 2 bases and J gave up 7 bases, with 15 bases separating them. Germline CDR1 and CDR2: MDHEN and SYDVKM. The CDR3 spans 15 residues.

CDR3: CASSSRGGQMVYGYTF. The CDR3 bases are TGTGCCAGCAGCTCAAGGGGGGGACAGATGGTCTATGGCTACACCTTC. The chain combines TRBV7-9 with TRBJ1-2; TRBD1 agrees at 7 bases. CDR1 is SEHNR, CDR2 FQNEAQ, per germline (reference sequence). Unmatched junction bases numbered 12, after V lost 4 bases and J lost 4 bases. The CDR3 is 16 amino acids. The full variable domain, its missing parts supplied by reference TRBV7-9 and TRBJ1-2, is DTGVSQNPRHKITKRGQNVTFRCDPISEHNRLYWYRQTLGQGPEFLTYFQNEAQLEKSRLLSDRFSAERPKGSFSTLEIQRTEQGDSAMYLCASSSRGGQMVYGYTFGSGTRLTVV.

The V call is TRBV28, the J call TRBJ1-5, with a tentative D call TRBD1 (6 bases). The V gene's germline CDR1 is MDHEN and CDR2 SYDVKM. V was clipped by 5 bases and J by 3 bases, with 14 bases between them. CDR3 length: 15 residues. This chain's CDR3 is CASSRSDSYNQPQHF. Written as DNA, the CDR3 is TGTGCCAGCAGTCGCTCGGACAGTTACAATCAGCCCCAGCATTTT.

This clone was found a few times. The V gene is TRBV4-2, the J gene TRBJ2-1; possibly TRBD2 for D (5 bases). This CDR3 contains 15 residues. V lost 5 bases and J 2 bases, leaving 13 bases between the germline ends. The V gene's germline CDR1 is LGHNA and CDR2 YNFKEQ. CDR3 region: CASSLDGEAYNEQFF. The CDR3 DNA is TGTGCCAGCAGCTTGGACGGGGAAGCCTACAATGAGCAGTTCTTC.

This clone was counted only a few times. The chain couples TRBV7-9 to TRBJ2-3; 11 bases are shared with TRBD2. Germline CDR1 and CDR2: SEHNR and FQNEAQ (reference sequence). Unmatched junction bases numbered 2, after V lost 7 bases and J lost 5 bases. The CDR3 sequence is 13 residues long. CDR3 amino acids: CASIGLAGDTQYF. The CDR3 DNA follows: TGTGCCAGCATCGGACTAGCGGGAGATACGCAGTATTTT.

This rearrangement joins TRBV5-1 to TRBJ1-1; 8 bases are a match to TRBD1. The CDR3 has 15 residues. Looked up from germline, CDR1 is SGHRS and CDR2 is YFSETQ. The junction had 9 bases not matched to a gene; V was cut back by 3 bases and J by 5 bases. The chain's CDR3 is CASSYRTGSSTEAFF. In DNA form, the CDR3 reads TGCGCCAGCAGCTACCGGACAGGGTCATCGACTGAAGCTTTCTTT.

The chain is built from TRBV7-2 and TRBJ1-3; 8 nucleotides align to TRBD1. Germline CDR1 SGHTA, CDR2 FQGNSA. Trimming removed 6 bases from V and 2 bases from J; junction bases left unmatched: 6. The CDR3 is 15 amino acids. Here the CDR3 reads CASSFTTGAGNTIYF. The CDR3 coding sequence is TGTGCCAGCAGTTTTACGACAGGGGCTGGAAACACCATATATTTT.

There are many counts of this clone. The CDR3 DNA is TGTGCCTGGAGTGTAAGTGGGGGCAAAAACATTCAGTACTTC. Protein product: CAWSVSGGKNIQYF. The chain carries TRBV30 and TRBJ2-4, with D possibly called TRBD1 or TRBD2 (5 bases each). There are 14 residues in the CDR3. Trimming stripped 0 bases from V and 3 bases from J, with 9 bases between. The V gene's germline CDR1 is GTSNPN and CDR2 SVGIG (reference sequence).

The chain joins TRBV7-9 to TRBJ2-7; D may be TRBD2 (7 bases). The CDR3 consists of 16 residues. Germline lookup yields CDR1 SEHNR and CDR2 FQNEAQ (reference sequence). Trimming took off 6 bases at V and 8 bases at J, with 26 bases between the two ends. CDR3: CASSYRGGGEPGKQYF. In DNA form, the CDR3 reads TGTGCCAGCAGTTACCGGGGAGGGGGAGAGCCTGGGAAGCAGTACTTC.

This clone was seen many times. This chain joins TRBV7-2 and TRBJ2-7, with TRBD1 matching 9 bases. CDR3 length: 15 residues. With 5 bases clipped from V and 3 bases from J, the junction kept 8 bases outside the gene matches. Per the germline V gene, CDR1 is SGHTA and CDR2 is FQGNSA. CDR3 DNA: TGTGCCAGCAGCAGAGACAGGGGGGAACTCTACGAGCAGTACTTC. It specifies CASSRDRGELYEQYF.

This clone was counted many times. J is TRBJ1-4 and V is TRBV11-2, with TRBD1 matching over 7 bases. Germline V lookup: CDR1 SGHAT, CDR2 FQNNGV. The CDR3 is 15 residues long. The V gene end was trimmed by 4 bases and the J gene end by 4 bases; junction bases not matched to a gene: 6. The CDR3, as DNA: TGTGCCAGCAGCTGGGACAGACAGAGTAATGAAAAACTGTTTTTT. The encoded protein is CASSWDRQSNEKLFF.

This chain joins TRBV7-7 and TRBJ2-5, with 7 nucleotides matching TRBD2. Germline V gene sequence: CDR1 SSHAT, CDR2 FNYEAQ (reference sequence). After removal of 8 bases from V and 9 bases from J, the junction contained 12 bases not matched to a gene. The length of the CDR3 is 13 residues. The CDR3 is CASGLGVREAQYF. The DNA for the CDR3 is TGTGCCAGCGGATTGGGGGTCCGGGAGGCCCAGTACTTC.

This clone was detected a few times. This sequence joins TRBV4-1 and TRBJ1-1; D is ambiguous. V was cut by 4 bases and J by 5 bases, with 17 bases left in between. This CDR3 region has 15 residues. Germline CDR1 reads MGHRA; CDR2 reads YSYEKL. The CDR3 region has the DNA TGCGCCAGCAGCCCGCGCCGCGGGTTGGGGACTGAAGCTTTCTTT. This encodes CASSPRRGLGTEAFF.

This clone was seen ten or more times. The chain joins TRBV2 to TRBJ2-1, with 7 bases that match TRBD2. J gave up 0 bases and V 7 bases, and 18 bases lay outside the gene matches. This CDR3 has 19 residues. Germline loops: CDR1 SNHLY, CDR2 FYNNEI. The CDR3 is CASTGLGGSGSSSYNEQFF. CDR3 DNA: TGTGCCAGCACCGGCCTGGGGGGTAGCGGGTCCAGCTCCTACAATGAGCAGTTCTTC.

The chain joins TRBV18 to TRBJ1-1; 10 positions match TRBD1. The ends lost 5 bases at V and 5 bases at J; junction bases unmatched: 2. Germline lookup yields CDR1 KGHSH and CDR2 LQKENI. CDR3 length: 13 residues. The CDR3 DNA is TGTGCCAGCTCAGGGACAGGGGATACTGAAGCTTTCTTT. Translating gives CASSGTGDTEAFF.

The chain joins TRBV7-9 to TRBJ2-1; 7 bases align to TRBD1. J gave up 5 bases and V 6 bases, and 16 bases lay outside the gene matches. Germline CDR1 reads SEHNR; CDR2 reads FQNEAQ (reference sequence). CDR3 length: 17 amino acids. CDR3 coding DNA: TGTGCCAGCAGGCCGGGACAGTGGGCCCGAGGGGACAATGAGCAGTTCTTC. Its protein is CASRPGQWARGDNEQFF.

V is TRBV9 and J is TRBJ1-5; TRBD1 agrees at 7 bases. Germline CDR1 reads SGDLS; CDR2 reads YYNGEE. Trimming cost V 4 bases and J 4 bases; bases outside gene matches: 14. The CDR3 is 17 amino acids. As DNA, the CDR3 is TGTGCCAGCAGCACAGGGGCCGCAATCTCGGGAAATCAGCCCCAGCATTTT. Protein sequence: CASSTGAAISGNQPQHF.

This clone was detected ten times or more. The chain links TRBV25-1 to TRBJ2-3, with D perhaps TRBD1 or TRBD2 (5 bases each). Deletions cut 8 bases from V and 4 bases from J, with 13 bases between. This CDR3 has 13 amino acids. Germline V gene lookup returns CDR1 MGHDK and CDR2 SYGVNS. Here the CDR3 reads CASGLGVPDTQYF. DNA for the CDR3: TGTGCCAGCGGCCTGGGGGTTCCAGATACGCAGTATTTT.

The J gene is TRBJ1-6, the V gene TRBV5-1; no definite D call. The CDR3 is 14 amino acids. The germline gives CDR1 SGHRS, CDR2 YFSETQ. With 1 base removed from V and 4 bases from J, the gap between germline ends came to 6 bases. CDR3: CASSLLEYNSPLHF. For the CDR3, the DNA is TGCGCCAGCAGCTTGTTGGAATATAATTCACCCCTCCACTTT.

This clone occurred many times. The V gene is TRBV7-8, the J gene TRBJ1-2; maybe TRBD1 (6 bases). There are 13 residues in the CDR3. Per germline, CDR1 SGHVS and CDR2 FQNEAQ. V was cut by 5 bases and J by 4 bases, with 11 bases left in between. CDR3 in DNA: TGTGCCAGCAGCCCGGACAGAAGCTATGGCTACACCTTC. This sequence encodes CASSPDRSYGYTF.